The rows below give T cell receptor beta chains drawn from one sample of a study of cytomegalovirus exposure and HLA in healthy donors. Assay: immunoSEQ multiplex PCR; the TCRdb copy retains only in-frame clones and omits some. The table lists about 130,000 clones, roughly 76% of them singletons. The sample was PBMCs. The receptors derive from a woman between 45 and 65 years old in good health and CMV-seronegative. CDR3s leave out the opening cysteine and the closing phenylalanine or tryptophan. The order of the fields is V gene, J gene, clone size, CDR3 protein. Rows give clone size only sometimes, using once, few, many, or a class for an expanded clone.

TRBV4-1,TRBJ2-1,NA,ASSQLGLAVYNEQF
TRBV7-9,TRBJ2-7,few,SSSLGGKDEQY
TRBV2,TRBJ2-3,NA,ASRTTSGPQY
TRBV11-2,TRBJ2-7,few,ASSSAGGRSSYEQY
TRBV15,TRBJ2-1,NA,ATSRGLAGGYNEQF
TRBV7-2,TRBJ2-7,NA,ASSLDASGRGISYEQY
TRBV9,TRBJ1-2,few,ASSVGTLANYGYT
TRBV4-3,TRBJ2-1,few,ASSQPGTSGITREQF
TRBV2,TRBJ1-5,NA,ASIGALREPQH
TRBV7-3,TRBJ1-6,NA,ASSLEAGDNSPLH
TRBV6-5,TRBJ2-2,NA,ASSYRGNTGELF
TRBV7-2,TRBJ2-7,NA,ASSLEMRDPHGQY
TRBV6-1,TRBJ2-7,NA,ASSESRQGRGKYEQY
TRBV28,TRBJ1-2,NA,ALGDSNYGYT
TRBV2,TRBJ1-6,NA,ASSDQGQGYSPLH
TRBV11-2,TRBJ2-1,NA,ASRRVLSGRYNEQF
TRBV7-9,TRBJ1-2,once,SSSLMAGPPGYGYT
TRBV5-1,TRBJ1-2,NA,ASSQTGGDYGYT
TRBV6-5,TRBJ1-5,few,ASSGQGVNQPQH
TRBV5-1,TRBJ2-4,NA,ASSLAGLAGGQNIQY
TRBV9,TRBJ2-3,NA,ASSVRGSADTQY
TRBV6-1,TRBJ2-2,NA,ASHPENTGELF
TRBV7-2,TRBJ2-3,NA,ASSSPGDTDTQY
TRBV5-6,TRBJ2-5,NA,ASSLDGGPGQETQY
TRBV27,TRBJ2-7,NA,ASRPLGLAGEEEY
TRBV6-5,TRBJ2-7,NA,ATLADSYEQY
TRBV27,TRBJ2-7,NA,ASSIHPPRTSSYEQY
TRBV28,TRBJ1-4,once,ASSLPGTGGYEKLF
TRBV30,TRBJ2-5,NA,AWAFLGTQY
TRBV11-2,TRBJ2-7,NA,ASSPTITYEQY
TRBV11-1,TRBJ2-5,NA,ASSSRSSGGAETQY
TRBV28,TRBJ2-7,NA,ASSLVGEPYEQY
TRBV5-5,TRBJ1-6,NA,ASSVAGTENSPLH
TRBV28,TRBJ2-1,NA,ASSPAGGSWYNEQF
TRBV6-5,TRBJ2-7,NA,ASSLAGAYEQY
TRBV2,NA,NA,ARGSGTGFYEQY
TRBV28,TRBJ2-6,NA,ASTGHRSGANVLT
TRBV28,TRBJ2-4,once,ASSLPQNIQY
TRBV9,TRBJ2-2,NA,ASSGRSTGELF
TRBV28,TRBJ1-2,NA,ASSLFREVRGYT
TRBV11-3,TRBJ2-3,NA,ASSEGLAGPITQY
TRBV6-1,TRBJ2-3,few,ASSPRTATDTQY
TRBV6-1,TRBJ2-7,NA,ASREGLAGGSREQY
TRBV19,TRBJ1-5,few,ASSTQQGSTFHQPQH
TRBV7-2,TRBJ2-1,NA,ASRLAGGPVNEQF
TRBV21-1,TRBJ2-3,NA,ASSRYRAGGGTDTQY
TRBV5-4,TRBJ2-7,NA,ASSSKLAGDIYEQY